The TCR beta chain described here comes from a study of T cells after yellow fever vaccination. As for the study in general: SMART-Seq v4 Ultra Low Input prepared libraries from low-cell fractions. Points from the study as a whole: The secondary response was weaker but peaked faster, day 5 versus 15. A small share of clonotypes appeared in both CD4 and CD8 compartments. High-abundance clonotypes from the bulk population could contaminate FACS-sorted repertoires.

TCRdb called the 5' RACE reads again in MiXCR, with one record for every CDR3 protein. This sample has approximately 600,000 distinct CDR3 sequences, with more than 9% found just once. This clonotype was recorded a few times. No antigen is known for it. Trimming removed 5 bases at V and 0 bases at J, with 14 bases between. The germline CDR1 and CDR2 sequences are SGHTA and FQGTGA. The CDR3 extends over 16 amino acids. This material consisted of PBMCs, taken on the day of the yellow fever booster vaccination. This sequence was found in a man younger than 45 who received the YFV17D yellow fever vaccine. The chain joins TRBV7-3 to TRBJ2-1; tentative D call: TRBD2 (6 bases). This CDR3 reads CASSPQAGSSYNEQFF. The CDR3 DNA follows: TGTGCCAGCAGCCCGCAAGCGGGTAGCTCCTACAATGAGCAGTTCTTC.